Listed here are 10 T cell receptor beta chains from one sample, sequenced in a study of T cells of healthy individuals. One entry per CDR3 protein results from TCRdb running MiXCR on the 5' RACE reads. The table lists some 85,000 distinct CDR3 sequences, more than 4.5% of them singletons. The receptors stem from a female donor in good health.

This clonotype was counted ten times or more. The chain carries TRBV29-1 and TRBJ2-3; a weak D match, TRBD1 (7 bases). Germline CDR1 reads SQVTM; CDR2 reads ANQGSEA. V lost 4 bases to trimming and J lost 0 bases, with 23 bases between them. CDR3 length equals 18 residues. CDR3 region: CSVGPNIGGTDSTDTQYF. CDR3 sequence (DNA): TGCAGCGTTGGCCCAAACATTGGGGGGACAGACAGCACAGATACGCAGTATTTT.

This clonotype was seen more than once but under ten times. V and J are TRBV4-3 and TRBJ2-1; a possible D gene is TRBD1 (6 bases). Deletions cut 3 bases from V and 3 bases from J, with 12 bases between. Germline V gene sequence: CDR1 LGHNA, CDR2 YSLEER. This CDR3 is built from 15 residues. The CDR3 loop reads CASSHTTGNYNEQFF. CDR3 bases: TGCGCCAGCAGCCACACTACAGGGAACTACAATGAGCAGTTCTTC.

This clonotype was counted many times. The V call is TRBV7-9, the J call TRBJ1-1; D uncertain. Trimming took 7 bases from V and 5 from J, leaving 17 bases between them. The CDR3 spans 14 residues. CDR1 is SEHNR and CDR2 is FQNEAQ in the germline V gene (reference sequence). The CDR3 DNA follows: TGTGCCAGCACCCAAACAGCCTTGGGTACTGAAGCTTTCTTT. Translation gives CASTQTALGTEAFF.

This clonotype appeared many times. The chain recombines TRBV29-1 with TRBJ1-1; the match to TRBD1 covers 9 bases. The CDR3 extends over 15 amino acids. The V and J ends lost 4 bases and 0 bases, in that order; junction bases with no gene match: 6. Per the germline V gene, CDR1 is SQVTM and CDR2 is ANQGSEA. The CDR3 region has the DNA TGCAGCGTTGGTCCAGGACAGGGGATGAACACTGAAGCTTTCTTT. The encoded protein is CSVGPGQGMNTEAFF.

The chain couples TRBV6-1 to TRBJ2-7; D is possibly TRBD2 (6 bases). The V gene lost 8 bases and the J gene lost 6 bases, with 14 bases spanning the gap. The CDR3 has 12 amino acids. CDR1 and CDR2 (germline): MNHNS, SASEGT. The chain's CDR3 is CASGRMGREQYF. The CDR3 DNA reads TGTGCCAGCGGGAGGATGGGCCGCGAGCAGTACTTC.

In its sample, this clonotype was seen a few times. V is TRBV25-1 and J is TRBJ2-1; no reliable D call. In germline, CDR1 is MGHDK, CDR2 SYGVNS. The V gene lost 3 bases and the J gene lost 1 base, with 4 bases spanning the gap. This CDR3 region has 13 residues. In DNA, the CDR3 is TGTGCCAGCAGTGACGGTTCCTACAATGAGCAGTTCTTC. Translating it yields CASSDGSYNEQFF.

The chain joins TRBV5-1 to TRBJ1-5; D gene unclear. The CDR3 sequence is 15 residues long. Looked up from germline, CDR1 is SGHRS and CDR2 is YFSETQ. V lost 4 bases and J 0 bases, leaving 11 bases between the germline ends. CDR3 DNA: TGCGCCAGCAGCCCGTTCTGGGGTAGCAATCAGCCCCAGCATTTT. Encoded protein: CASSPFWGSNQPQHF.

Ten or more counts support this clonotype. The chain recombines TRBV18 with TRBJ1-6; D not resolved. In germline, CDR1 is KGHSH, CDR2 LQKENI. Trimming pared 3 bases from V and 10 bases from J, leaving 13 bases between. The CDR3 length is 14 residues. CDR3 residues: CASSPREGISPLHF. For the CDR3, the DNA is TGTGCCAGCTCACCCCGGGAGGGCATATCACCCCTCCACTTT.

This clonotype has ten or more counts. This sequence joins TRBV15 and TRBJ1-1, with TRBD1 matching 9 bases. This CDR3 spans 14 amino acids. Per the germline V gene, CDR1 is LNHNV and CDR2 is YYDKDF (reference sequence). J lost 3 bases, V lost 8 bases, and 7 bases had no gene match. CDR3 in amino acids: CATSLTGGDTEAFF. CDR3 nucleotide sequence: TGTGCCACCTCCTTGACAGGGGGGGACACTGAAGCTTTCTTT.

The chain joins TRBV6-8 to TRBJ2-1, with D tentatively TRBD2 (6 bases). V was trimmed by 6 bases and J by 13 bases, leaving 19 bases between them. The length of the CDR3 is 13 residues. The germline V gene has CDR1 MNHGY and CDR2 SAAAGT. The CDR3, as DNA: TGTGCCAGCAGCCTGCGGGGATCGAGGTCTCAGTTCTTC. Its protein product is CASSLRGSRSQFF.